This entry describes one TCR beta chain. Its antigen is unknown. The sample originates from a study of monozygotic twins with cystic fibrosis. General study points: Median Simpson clonality of 0.0095 suggested naive T cells predominated.

Here immunoSEQ multiplex PCR was the method, and the copy in TCRdb shows in-frame clones only, minus some. Altogether tens of thousands of clones are present, just over 95% being singletons, with the ten largest covering roughly 0.15%. The CDR3 contains 15 residues. CDR1 is LGHNA, CDR2 YNFKEQ, per germline. Trimming at V came to 1 base and at J to 1 base, leaving 0 bases not matched to a gene. The chain has TRBV4-2 and TRBJ2-7; TRBD2 agrees at 11 bases. This clonotype was obtained from a girl aged 2-10 years with cystic fibrosis. The source material was blood. The CDR3 region is CASSQGLAGSYEQYF. The CDR3 DNA reads TGTGCCAGCAGCCAAGGACTAGCGGGATCCTACGAGCAGTACTTC.